This TCR beta chain was captured by sequencing in a study of T cell responses to AZD1222 COVID-19 vaccine. Method: immunoSEQ multiplex PCR; TCRdb's copy keeps in-frame clones and lacks some. This table has 140,000 to 150,000 clones, under 95% appearing once. Germline-derived CDR1 and CDR2 are SGDLS and YYNGEE. The CDR3 is made up of 12 amino acids. Trimming took 7 bases from V and 6 from J; bases not matched to a gene: 3. This clonotype originated in an adult in good health. Sequencing used peripheral blood, obtained on day 0 of MenACWY control vaccination. This chain links TRBV9 with TRBJ2-2; TRBD2 agrees at 7 bases. The CDR3 sequence: CASGRAPGELFF. The CDR3 DNA sequence: TGTGCCAGCGGGAGGGCCCCCGGGGAGCTGTTTTTT.